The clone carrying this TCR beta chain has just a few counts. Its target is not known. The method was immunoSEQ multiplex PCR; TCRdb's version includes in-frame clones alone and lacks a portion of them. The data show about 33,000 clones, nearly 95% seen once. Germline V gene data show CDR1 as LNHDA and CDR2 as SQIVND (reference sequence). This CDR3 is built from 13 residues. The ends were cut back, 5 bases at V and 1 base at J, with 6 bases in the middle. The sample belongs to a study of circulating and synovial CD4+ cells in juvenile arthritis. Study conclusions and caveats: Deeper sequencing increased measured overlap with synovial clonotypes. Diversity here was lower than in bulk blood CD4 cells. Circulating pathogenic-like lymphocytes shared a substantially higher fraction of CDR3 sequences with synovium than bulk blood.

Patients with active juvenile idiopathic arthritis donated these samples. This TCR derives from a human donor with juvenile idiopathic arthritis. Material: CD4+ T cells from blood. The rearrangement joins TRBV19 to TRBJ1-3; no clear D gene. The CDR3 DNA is TGTGCCAGTAGTGACTTATCTGGAAACACCATATATTTT. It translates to CASSDLSGNTIYF.